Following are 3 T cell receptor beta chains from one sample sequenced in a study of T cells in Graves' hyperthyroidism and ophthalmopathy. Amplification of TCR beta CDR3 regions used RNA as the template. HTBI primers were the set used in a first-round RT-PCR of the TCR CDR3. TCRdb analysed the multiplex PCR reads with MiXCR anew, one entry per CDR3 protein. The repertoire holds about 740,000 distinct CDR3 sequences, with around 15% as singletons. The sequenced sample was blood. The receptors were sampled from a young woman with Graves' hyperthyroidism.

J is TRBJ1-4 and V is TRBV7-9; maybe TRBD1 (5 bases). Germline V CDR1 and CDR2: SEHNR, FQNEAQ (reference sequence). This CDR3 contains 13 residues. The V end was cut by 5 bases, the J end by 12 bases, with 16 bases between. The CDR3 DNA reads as TGTGCCAGCAGCCCTGGGGACCGAACGGAACTGTTTTTT. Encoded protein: CASSPGDRTELFF.

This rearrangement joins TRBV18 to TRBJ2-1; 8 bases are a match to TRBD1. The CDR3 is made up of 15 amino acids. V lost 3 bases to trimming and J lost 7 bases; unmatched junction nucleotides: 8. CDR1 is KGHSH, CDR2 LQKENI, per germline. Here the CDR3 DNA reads TGTGCCAGCTCACCTCAGACAGGGGACCCTAATGAGCAGTTCTTC. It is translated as CASSPQTGDPNEQFF.

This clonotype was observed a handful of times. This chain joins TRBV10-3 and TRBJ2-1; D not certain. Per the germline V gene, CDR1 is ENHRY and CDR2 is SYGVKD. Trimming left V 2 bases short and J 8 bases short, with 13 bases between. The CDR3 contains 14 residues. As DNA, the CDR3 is TGTGCCATCAGTGAGCCGTTCCTTGTCGATGAGCAGTTCTTC. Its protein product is CAISEPFLVDEQFF.